The rows below give T cell receptor beta chains drawn from one sample of a study of T cell responses to AZD1222 COVID-19 vaccine. This table comes from immunoSEQ multiplex PCR, and its TCRdb copy is limited to in-frame clones, with some not included. Counted here are about 76,000 clones, more than 60% occurring once; the ten biggest clones make up approximately 25%. This specimen was peripheral blood, taken 28 days after the second dose of the MenACWY control vaccine. These TCRs come from an adult who received the MenACWY meningococcal vaccine as a control. Both conserved end residues are part of each CDR3. Each record gives: D gene, V gene, clone size, J gene, CDR3 protein, CDR3 DNA. A D gene is named only where the DNA matches it firmly. Expanded clones get a size class; other rows say once, few or many, or leave the size out.

>.|TRBV7-2|medium-sized|TRBJ1-1
CASSPVEGVNTEAFF
TGTGCCAGCAGCCCTGTGGAGGGGGTGAACACTGAAGCTTTCTTT
>TRBD2|TRBV2|.|TRBJ2-3
CASSGGLGDTQYF
TGTGCCAGCAGTGGGGGACTAGGAGATACGCAGTATTTT
>.|TRBV30|.|TRBJ2-1
CAWSTPINEQFF
TGTGCCTGGAGTACTCCCATAAATGAGCAGTTCTTC
>.|TRBV28|.|TRBJ1-2
CASRQGNYGYTF
TGTGCCAGCAGACAGGGTAACTATGGCTACACCTTC
>.|TRBV3-1/TRBV3-2|.|TRBJ2-5
CASSQVPSSWTNQETQYF
TGTGCCAGCAGCCAAGTTCCTAGCTCCTGGACTAACCAAGAGACCCAGTACTTC
>.|TRBV7-2|.|TRBJ2-3
CASSPRLGDTQYF
TGTGCCAGCAGCCCCCGACTAGGAGATACGCAGTATTTT
>TRBD2|TRBV9|.|TRBJ2-3
CASSVSGLAGVTSTDTQYF
TGTGCCAGCAGCGTATCCGGACTAGCGGGGGTAACTAGCACAGATACGCAGTATTTT
>.|TRBV14|few|TRBJ1-5
CASSPGGFYSNQPQHF
TGTGCCAGCAGCCCGGGGGGGTTTTATAGCAATCAGCCCCAGCATTTT
>.|TRBV5-4|.|TRBJ2-2
CASSSEAGELFF
TGTGCCAGCAGCTCGGAAGCCGGGGAGCTGTTTTTT
>TRBD1|TRBV19|.|TRBJ2-3
CASSPRQGPSTDTQYF
TGTGCCAGTAGTCCTCGACAGGGACCCAGCACAGATACGCAGTATTTT
>.|TRBV5-6|.|TRBJ1-1
CASSSLRGNTEAFF
TGTGCCAGCAGCTCCCTCAGGGGTAACACTGAAGCTTTCTTT
>.|TRBV5-4|.|TRBJ2-1
CASSPAPSNEQFF
TGTGCCAGCAGCCCGGCCCCGTCCAATGAGCAGTTCTTC
>.|TRBV7-2|.|TRBJ2-3
CASSLVTYTQYF
TGTGCCAGCAGCTTAGTGACTTATACGCAGTATTTT
>.|TRBV11-2|.|TRBJ1-4
CASSLLGAAGDEKLFF
TGTGCCAGCAGCTTGTTAGGAGCAGCCGGGGATGAAAAACTGTTTTTT
>.|TRBV5-5|.|TRBJ2-1
CASSSRLAEQTNEQFF
TGTGCCAGCAGTTCCCGTTTGGCAGAACAAACAAATGAGCAGTTCTTC
>.|TRBV5-4|.|TRBJ1-1
CASSLGRGQPRNTEAFF
TGTGCCAGCAGCTTGGGGAGAGGGCAGCCGAGGAACACTGAAGCTTTCTTT
>.|TRBV5-4|.|TRBJ2-2
CASSLSSGDTGELFF
TGTGCCAGCAGCTTGTCGTCCGGGGACACCGGGGAGCTGTTTTTT
>.|TRBV19|.|TRBJ1-1
CASSAHRENTEAFF
TGTGCCAGTAGTGCCCACAGGGAAAACACTGAAGCTTTCTTT
>.|TRBV12-3/TRBV12-4|.|TRBJ2-3
CASRAKDTQYF
TGTGCCAGCAGGGCAAAAGATACGCAGTATTTT
>.|TRBV20-1|.|TRBJ1-4
CSASPTTTNEKLFF
TGCAGTGCTAGTCCCACAACAACTAATGAAAAACTGTTTTTT
>TRBD2|TRBV5-5|once|TRBJ2-1
CASSLPSGISNEQFF
TGTGCCAGCAGCTTGCCTAGCGGGATTTCCAATGAGCAGTTCTTC
>TRBD2|TRBV6-5|.|TRBJ2-1
CASDPGLAGASEFF
TGTGCCAGTGACCCGGGACTAGCGGGTGCGAGCGAGTTCTTC
>.|TRBV3-1/TRBV3-2|once|TRBJ2-1
CASSQDWGKNEQFF
TGTGCCAGCAGCCAAGATTGGGGGAAAAATGAGCAGTTCTTC
>.|TRBV2|.|TRBJ1-2
CASKFGRGLLGGYTF
TGTGCCAGCAAGTTCGGACGGGGGCTCTTGGGTGGCTACACCTTC
>.|TRBV19|.|TRBJ1-2
CASSRWGQNKDGYTF
TGTGCCAGTAGTCGATGGGGGCAGAACAAGGATGGCTACACCTTC
>.|TRBV19|.|TRBJ2-2
CASSIAGATGELFF
TGTGCCAGTAGTATTGCAGGGGCCACCGGGGAGCTGTTTTTT
>.|TRBV4-2|.|TRBJ2-4
CASSHETGRNIQYF
TGTGCCAGCAGCCACGAAACAGGGCGAAACATTCAGTACTTC
>.|TRBV15|.|TRBJ2-7
CATSRERFRAGRTPYEQYF
TGTGCCACCAGCAGAGAGAGGTTTAGGGCTGGCCGAACACCCTACGAGCAGTACTTC
>.|TRBV21-1|.|TRBJ1-5
CASSKVLPQHF
TGTGCCAGCAGCAAAGTCCTGCCCCAGCATTTT
>.|TRBV5-6|.|TRBJ2-1
CASSHGLVNGEQFF
TGTGCCAGCAGCCACGGACTGGTCAATGGAGAGCAGTTCTTC
>TRBD1|TRBV28|.|TRBJ1-5
CASRPDRVQPQHF
TGTGCCAGCAGGCCCGACAGGGTCCAGCCCCAGCATTTT
>.|TRBV7-8|.|TRBJ2-1
CASSLGGGGTSNEQFF
TGTGCCAGCAGCTTAGGAGGCGGAGGAACTTCCAATGAGCAGTTCTTC
>.|TRBV6-5|.|TRBJ1-2
CASSPDPLTGYTF
TGTGCCAGCAGTCCCGATCCCTTGACTGGCTACACCTTC
>TRBD1|TRBV6-5|.|TRBJ2-3
CASRSGGGEDTQYF
TGTGCCAGCAGGTCAGGGGGTGGGGAAGATACGCAGTATTTT
>.|TRBV5-6|.|TRBJ2-5
CASSSLGVEETQYF
TGTGCCAGCAGTTCATTAGGGGTTGAAGAGACCCAGTACTTC
>.|TRBV11-2|.|TRBJ2-7
CASSSLTNFQQYF
TGTGCCAGCAGCTCGCTTACGAATTTCCAGCAGTACTTC